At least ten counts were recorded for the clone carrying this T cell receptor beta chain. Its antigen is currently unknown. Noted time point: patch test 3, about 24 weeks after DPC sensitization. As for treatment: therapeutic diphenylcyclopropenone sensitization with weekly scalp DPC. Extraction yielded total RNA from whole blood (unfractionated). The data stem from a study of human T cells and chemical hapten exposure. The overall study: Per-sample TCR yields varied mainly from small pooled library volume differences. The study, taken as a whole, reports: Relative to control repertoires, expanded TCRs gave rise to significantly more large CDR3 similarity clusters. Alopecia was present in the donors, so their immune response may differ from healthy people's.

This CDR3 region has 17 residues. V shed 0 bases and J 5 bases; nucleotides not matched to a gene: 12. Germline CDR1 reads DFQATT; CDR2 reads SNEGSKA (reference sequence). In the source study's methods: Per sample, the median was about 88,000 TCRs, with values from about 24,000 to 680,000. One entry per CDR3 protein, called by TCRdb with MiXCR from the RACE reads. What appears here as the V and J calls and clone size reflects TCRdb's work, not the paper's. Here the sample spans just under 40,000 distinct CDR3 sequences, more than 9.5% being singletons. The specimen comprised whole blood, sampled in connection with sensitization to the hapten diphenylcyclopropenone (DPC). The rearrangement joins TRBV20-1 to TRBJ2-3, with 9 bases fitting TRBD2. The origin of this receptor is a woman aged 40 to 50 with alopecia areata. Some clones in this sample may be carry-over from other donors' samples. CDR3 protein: CSARDGNSGSIIDTQYF. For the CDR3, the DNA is TGCAGTGCTAGAGATGGGAATAGCGGGAGTATTATAGATACGCAGTATTTT.